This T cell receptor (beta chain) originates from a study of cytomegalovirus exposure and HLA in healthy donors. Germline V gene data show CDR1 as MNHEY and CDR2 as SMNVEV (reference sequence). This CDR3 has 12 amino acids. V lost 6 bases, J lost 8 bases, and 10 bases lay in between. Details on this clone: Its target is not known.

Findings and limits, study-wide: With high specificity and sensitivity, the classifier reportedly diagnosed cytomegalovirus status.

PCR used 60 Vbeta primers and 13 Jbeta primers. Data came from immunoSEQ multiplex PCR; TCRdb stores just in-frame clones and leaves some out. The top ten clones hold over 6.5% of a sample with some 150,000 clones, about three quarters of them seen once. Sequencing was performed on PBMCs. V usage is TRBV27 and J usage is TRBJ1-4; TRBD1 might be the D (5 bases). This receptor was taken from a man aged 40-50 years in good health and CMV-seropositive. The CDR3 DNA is TGTGCCAGCAGGGGGCTGGGGGAAAAACTGTTTTTT. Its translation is CASRGLGEKLFF.